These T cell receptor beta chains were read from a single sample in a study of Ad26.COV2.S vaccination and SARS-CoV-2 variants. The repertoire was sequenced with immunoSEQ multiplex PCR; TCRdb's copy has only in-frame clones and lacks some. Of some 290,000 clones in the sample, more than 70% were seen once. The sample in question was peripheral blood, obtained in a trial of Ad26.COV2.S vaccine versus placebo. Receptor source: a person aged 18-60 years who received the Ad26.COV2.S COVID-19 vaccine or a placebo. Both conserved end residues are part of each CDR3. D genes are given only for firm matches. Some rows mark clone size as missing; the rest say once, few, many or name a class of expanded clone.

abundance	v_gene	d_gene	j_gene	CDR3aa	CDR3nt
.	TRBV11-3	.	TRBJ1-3	CASSPGKTGNTIYF	TGTGCCAGCAGCCCAGGGAAAACTGGAAACACCATATATTTT
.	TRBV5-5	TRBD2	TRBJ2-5	CASSAGRTSGSTWETQYF	TGTGCCAGCAGCGCCGGAAGGACTAGCGGATCGACGTGGGAGACCCAGTACTTC
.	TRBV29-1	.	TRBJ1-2	CSVRTFLGNYGYTF	TGCAGCGTGAGGACGTTTTTGGGCAACTATGGCTACACCTTC
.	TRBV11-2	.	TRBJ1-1	CASSRERGVTEAFF	TGTGCCAGCAGCAGGGAGAGAGGAGTCACTGAAGCTTTCTTT
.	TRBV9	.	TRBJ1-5	CASSVGRDRGPQHF	TGTGCCAGCAGCGTAGGCAGAGATCGGGGGCCCCAGCATTTT
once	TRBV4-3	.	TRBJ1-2	CASSQDSRGGWYGYTF	TGCGCCAGCAGCCAAGATTCCAGGGGTGGGTGGTATGGCTACACCTTC
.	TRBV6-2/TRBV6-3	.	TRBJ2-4	CASSRGGESAKNIQYF	TGTGCCAGCAGCCGGGGCGGGGAGTCGGCCAAAAACATTCAGTACTTC
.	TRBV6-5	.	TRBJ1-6	CASTRQVRSPLHF	TGTGCCAGCACTAGGCAGGTCCGTTCACCCCTCCACTTT
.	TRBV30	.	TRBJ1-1	CAWGAGGYTEAFF	TGTGCCTGGGGGGCGGGCGGATACACTGAAGCTTTCTTT
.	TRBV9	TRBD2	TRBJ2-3	CASSDPTPTSAPDTQYF	TGTGCCAGCAGTGACCCCACTCCGACTAGCGCCCCAGATACGCAGTATTTT
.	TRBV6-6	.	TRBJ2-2	CASSPRIQRLNTGELFF	TGTGCCAGCAGTCCCAGGATCCAGCGGTTGAACACCGGGGAGCTGTTTTTT
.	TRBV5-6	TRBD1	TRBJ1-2	CASSFALTGERGGYTF	TGTGCCAGCAGCTTCGCCTTGACAGGGGAAAGAGGCGGCTACACCTTC